The 20 T cell receptor beta chains below were found in one sample sequenced in a study of T-cell memory formation after mild COVID-19. TCRdb used MiXCR to reprocess the 5' RACE reads, holding one entry per CDR3 protein. This sample has roughly 180,000 distinct CDR3 sequences, with about 18% found just once. Sequenced material: PBMCs or a T cell subset sorted from them (not recorded which). The receptor source for this set is a man aged 18-30 years who had mild COVID-19 (a few samples of this study predate the infection). Cell type and time point are not known.

V gene TRBV5-1 combines with J gene TRBJ2-3, with D possibly matching TRBD2 (7 bases). Germline CDR1 reads SGHRS; CDR2 reads YFSETQ. V was cut by 9 bases and J by 6 bases, with 20 bases left in between. This CDR3 has 14 amino acids. The CDR3 bases are TGCGCCACCTCGGCGGGGGCTGCCGGTGATACGCAGTATTTT. Translation: CATSAGAAGDTQYF.

The rearrangement uses TRBV18 and TRBJ1-1, with D uncertain. Trimming removed 1 base from V and 7 bases from J, with 10 bases in between. The length of the CDR3 is 13 residues. Germline CDR1 KGHSH, CDR2 LQKENI. The CDR3 loop is CASSPRGGFEAFF. CDR3 DNA: TGTGCCAGCTCACCACGGGGTGGGTTTGAAGCTTTCTTT.

This clonotype has a handful of counts. This sequence joins TRBV9 and TRBJ2-1; 8 nucleotides align to TRBD2. Trimming removed 8 bases from V and 0 bases from J; junction bases left unmatched: 4. The CDR3 length is 14 residues. Germline V gene sequence: CDR1 SGDLS, CDR2 YYNGEE. The CDR3 bases are TGTGCCAGTACCAGCGGGGGCTCCTACAATGAGCAGTTCTTC. Its protein product is CASTSGGSYNEQFF.

The chain employs TRBV7-8 and TRBJ1-5; D is uncertain. CDR1 is SGHVS, CDR2 FQNEAQ, per germline. V lost 4 bases and J lost 7, with 11 bases in between. The CDR3 spans 13 residues. DNA for the CDR3: TGTGCCAGCAGCTCCACGAGGTCGCAGCCCCAGCATTTT. As protein: CASSSTRSQPQHF.

This clonotype showed up just a few times. V usage is TRBV2 and J usage is TRBJ2-5; 9 nucleotides align to TRBD1. V lost 6 bases to trimming and J lost 5 bases; unmatched junction nucleotides: 7. The CDR3 has 14 amino acids. Germline V lookup: CDR1 SNHLY, CDR2 FYNNEI. This chain's CDR3 is CASSGTGGKETQYF. The CDR3 DNA is TGTGCCAGCAGCGGCACAGGGGGCAAGGAGACCCAGTACTTC.

J is TRBJ2-7 and V is TRBV5-1, with 9 bases aligning to TRBD1. Trimming removed 7 bases from V and 3 bases from J; junction bases left unmatched: 5. This CDR3 has 13 residues. The germline gives CDR1 SGHRS, CDR2 YFSETQ. For the CDR3, the DNA is TGCGCCAGCCGAGAGGACAGGGGCTACGAGCAGTACGTC. It codes for CASREDRGYEQYV.

This clonotype occurred a few times. The rearrangement uses TRBV3-1 and TRBJ1-4; D gene uncertain. V lost 3 bases to trimming and J lost 8 bases, with 13 bases between them. Germline assignment: CDR1 LGHDT and CDR2 YNNKEL (reference sequence). The CDR3 sequence is 14 residues long. The CDR3 DNA reads TGTGCCAGCAGCCATCTGAGGGTGGAGGAAAAACTGTTTTTT. Its protein product is CASSHLRVEEKLFF.

This clonotype was recorded at least ten times. The chain carries TRBV5-1 and TRBJ2-3; D is perhaps TRBD2 (5 bases). V lost 4 bases to trimming and J lost 4 bases, with 10 bases between them. Germline lookup yields CDR1 SGHRS and CDR2 YFSETQ. CDR3 length: 13 residues. The CDR3 nucleotides read TGCGCCAGCAGCAGCGAGGGCGCAGATACGCAGTATTTT. It yields the protein CASSSEGADTQYF.

This clonotype has only a few counts. The CDR3 nucleotides are TGTGCCAGCAGCTTAGGTTTCGTAAAGTCACCCCTCCACTTT. Protein sequence: CASSLGFVKSPLHF. This chain connects TRBV7-2 to TRBJ1-6; D is undetermined. V was shortened by 1 base and J by 10 bases, with 11 bases between the two germline ends. Germline V lookup: CDR1 SGHTA, CDR2 FQGNSA. The CDR3 totals 14 residues.

This sequence joins TRBV12-3 or TRBV12-4 and TRBJ2-5; D is unclear. Trimming removed 2 bases at V and 7 bases at J, with 11 bases between. The CDR3 has 13 amino acids. The CDR3 here is CASSLTEPSTQYF. For the CDR3, the DNA is TGTGCCAGCAGTTTAACAGAACCTTCGACCCAGTACTTC.

This clonotype came up many times. V and J are TRBV25-1 and TRBJ2-2, with a possible D match to TRBD1 (5 bases). Germline V gene data show CDR1 as MGHDK and CDR2 as SYGVNS. The CDR3 is made up of 14 amino acids. The ends were cut back, 0 bases at V and 6 bases at J, with 8 bases in the middle. CDR3 loop: CASSEYFRAGELFF. The CDR3 nucleotides are TGTGCCAGCAGTGAATATTTCAGGGCCGGGGAGCTGTTTTTT.

This clonotype appeared a few times. The CDR3 region has the DNA TGTGCCAGCAGCTTAGGCCTTGCCGAAAAACTGTTTTTT. Translation gives CASSLGLAEKLFF. This chain connects TRBV7-9 to TRBJ1-4; D gene ambiguous. The germline CDR1 and CDR2 sequences are SEHNR and FQNEAQ (reference sequence). The germline V and J ends were trimmed by 1 base and 8 bases, with 8 bases remaining between them. This CDR3 spans 13 amino acids.

This chain connects TRBV25-1 to TRBJ2-2, with 12 positions matching TRBD2. Looked up from germline, CDR1 is MGHDK and CDR2 is SYGVNS. The trim removed 3 bases at V and 3 bases at J, leaving 5 bases unmatched. The CDR3 consists of 17 residues. CDR3 nucleotide sequence: TGTGCCAGCAGTGATGGGCTAGCGGGGGGGCACACCGGGGAGCTGTTTTTT. It codes for CASSDGLAGGHTGELFF. Full variable domain (rest looked up from reference TRBV25-1 and TRBJ2-2): EADIYQTPRYLVIGTGKKITLECSQTMGHDKMYWYQQDPGMELHLIHYSYGVNSTEKGDLSSESTVSRIRTEHFPLTLESARPSHTSQYLCASSDGLAGGHTGELFFGEGSRLTVL.

This clonotype was seen only a few times. The chain joins TRBV7-2 to TRBJ1-4, with no clear D. The V gene lost 0 bases and the J gene lost 8 bases, with 7 bases spanning the gap. Germline V gene data show CDR1 as SGHTA and CDR2 as FQGNSA. This CDR3 has 13 amino acids. This CDR3 reads CASSLAPREKLFF. CDR3 nucleotide sequence: TGTGCCAGCAGCTTAGCACCTCGGGAAAAACTGTTTTTT.

The chain carries TRBV19 and TRBJ2-7; 7 bases line up with TRBD2. Per germline, CDR1 LNHDA and CDR2 SQIVND (reference sequence). CDR3 length: 13 amino acids. V lost 6 bases, J lost 2 bases, and 4 bases stayed unmatched. The CDR3 DNA reads as TGTGCCAGTAGCTCGGGGGGACCCTACGAGCAGTACTTC. As protein: CASSSGGPYEQYF.

The J gene is TRBJ1-5, the V gene TRBV7-2, with D possibly being TRBD1 (5 bases). Germline V CDR1 and CDR2: SGHTA, FQGNSA. V was trimmed by 3 bases and J by 4 bases, leaving 10 bases between them. CDR3 length equals 14 residues. The CDR3 spells CASSFGTTNQPQHF. The CDR3 nucleotides read TGTGCCAGCAGCTTCGGGACTACTAATCAGCCCCAGCATTTT.

This clonotype was counted at least ten times. The chain carries TRBV20-1 and TRBJ2-2; 8 bases map to TRBD2. V lost 2 bases to trimming and J lost 9 bases; unmatched junction nucleotides: 8. The CDR3 contains 14 residues. The germline V gene encodes CDR1 DFQATT and CDR2 SNEGSKA (reference sequence). Here the CDR3 reads CSARPSFSGRELFF. CDR3 bases: TGCAGTGCTAGACCCTCATTTAGCGGGAGGGAGCTGTTTTTT.

This clonotype came up a few times. The chain links TRBV7-9 to TRBJ1-2; 7 bases are shared with TRBD1. Germline trimming cut 3 bases from V and 7 bases from J; bases unmatched to any gene: 2. This CDR3 contains 12 residues. Germline V gives CDR1 SEHNR, CDR2 FQNEAQ (reference sequence). For the CDR3, the DNA is TGTGCCAGCAGCTTTGCAGGGGGTGGCTACACCTTC. It yields the protein CASSFAGGGYTF.

This clonotype occurred a few times. This chain uses TRBV7-2 with TRBJ1-5, with D maybe TRBD1 (5 bases). The CDR3 runs to 14 residues. V shed 2 bases and J shed 5 bases, with 10 bases lying between them. Germline V lookup: CDR1 SGHTA, CDR2 FQGNSA. CDR3 protein: CASSLMGVDQPQHF. Here the CDR3 DNA reads TGTGCCAGCAGCTTAATGGGGGTTGATCAGCCCCAGCATTTT.

This clonotype was detected a few times. V is TRBV4-2 and J is TRBJ2-3; no clear D. Between the trimmed V and J ends, which lost 1 base and 5 bases, there was a span of 7 bases. Germline lookup yields CDR1 LGHNA and CDR2 YNFKEQ. The CDR3 totals 13 residues. The CDR3 coding sequence is TGTGCCAGCAGCCAAGGCGACGAAGATACGCAGTATTTT. Protein: CASSQGDEDTQYF.